This T cell receptor (beta chain) derives from a study of T cell responses to AZD1222 COVID-19 vaccine. The study, taken as a whole, reports: Donors skewed white British and female; clonal diversity was possibly underestimated. Spike as a whole was targeted by vaccine-associated CD4 TCRs, dominant at 160-218 and 743-854. There were repertoire samples only from the period after the peak T cell response.

Produced via immunoSEQ multiplex PCR; TCRdb's table is partial and in-frame only. In the table there are 90,000 to 150,000 clones, roughly 88% of which are singletons. Regarding this clone: Its matching antigen is unknown.

The ends were cut back, 6 bases at V and 3 bases at J, with 12 bases in the middle. Germline CDR1 SGDLS, CDR2 YYNGEE. The CDR3 is 14 amino acids. The V gene is TRBV9, the J gene TRBJ1-4; no clear D. The clonotype was recovered from an adult in good health. The sample in question was peripheral blood, obtained on day 0 of AZD1222 vaccination. The CDR3 DNA reads as TGTGCCAGCACCGAGTCGTGGTCTAATGAAAAACTGTTTTTT. Its protein product is CASTESWSNEKLFF.